This T cell receptor (beta chain) was sequenced in a study of blood T cell repertoires in COVID-19 (TCRdb year 2020). For the wider study: The collaborator samples originated in the United States, Italy and Spain and spanned the acute and convalescent phases of COVID-19. The dataset comprised deeply sampled blood TCRbeta repertoires from subjects exposed to, actively infected with, or recovered from COVID-19. Samples came from the ongoing ImmuneRACE study (first 160 participants) plus 1,254 subjects from 6 global collaborators. A freely available public database, intended as a resource for researchers studying the immune response to SARS-CoV-2, is where the repertoires were released. The prospective study material was composed of cDNA or gDNA derived from T cells, B-cell-depleted T cells, or PBMCs. The sample metadata nearly always contained a de-identified subject ID, COVID-19 status, age in years and sex. HLA class I and class II types, where available, came from metadata supplied by the sample provider rather than from assay-based typing.

TCRbeta CDR3 regions were amplified from genomic DNA using the immunoSEQ Assay, a bias-controlled multiplex PCR. The original methods were these. The number of nucleated cells in each sample was estimated from the amplification of reference gene primers within the assay. To quantify the absolute abundance of each unique TCRbeta CDR3 rearrangement, sequence reads were collapsed and filtered. For each sample, productive Simpson clonality was calculated as the square root of Simpson's diversity index over productive rearrangements. TCRdb mirrors the immuneACCESS table, restricted to in-frame sequences. Some clones are absent from its copies; in checked studies, under half trace to an unresolved V gene, and the reason for the others is unknown. V, J and clone size are taken as reported in that table, and D and trimming were inferred from the DNA itself. Within this sample are roughly 300,000 clones, with 70% to 90% of them counted one time only. The ten largest clonotypes hold over 9.5% of the sample.

Reading the germline V gene (reference sequence) gives CDR1 DFQATT and CDR2 SNEGSKA. The CDR3, from cysteine to phenylalanine, totals 11 residues. The only DNA kept is the CDR3, 33 bases in frame from the first base. The V and J ends are trimmed by 3 bases and 6 bases, leaving 8 bases between them. In the prospective study, participants were 18 to 89 years old, resided in about two dozen geographic areas of the United States, and were enrolled through a virtual design. Cohort assignment in the prospective study relied on participant-reported clinical history from a screening survey and a study questionnaire. Recovered participants in ImmuneRACE Cohort 3 were defined by two consecutive negative NP/OP PCR tests, clearance by a healthcare professional, or resolution of symptoms. In the prospective study, mobile phlebotomists collected whole blood, serum and a nasopharyngeal or oropharyngeal swab from each participant. Participants in the prospective study had the option to provide additional blood draws and questionnaires over a roughly two-month period. Before DNA extraction, prospective study blood samples were shipped either frozen or at room temperature.

The research as a whole found: Clinical and demographic metadata were provided uncurated, with the amount varying by source and participant.

To note about this clone: Its antigen is not yet known. Per-base qualities were not stored, and no clone one base away is much larger.

The chain is encoded by TRBV20-1 joined to TRBJ1-1, with no reliable assignment of the D segment. Sequences were obtained from PBMCs or T cells enriched from blood (not recorded which). The receptor was isolated from a woman under 30 who had recovered from COVID-19. The sequenced DNA: TGCAGTGCTAGGGTCAGTCCTGAAGCTTTCTTT. It translates to CSARVSPEAFF.